This entry concerns a single TCR beta chain. This entry belongs to a study of cytomegalovirus exposure and HLA in healthy donors. With 60 Vbeta and 13 Jbeta primers, the PCR was carried out. TCRdb's table, derived via immunoSEQ multiplex PCR, lists solely in-frame clones and lacks some. The repertoire holds 50,000 to 65,000 clones, with around 66% as singletons. The TCR sequence derives from a man aged 18 to 29 in good health and CMV-seronegative. Sequenced: PBMCs.

CDR3 coding DNA: TGTGCCAGCAGCTTAACAGGGATCACTGAAGCTTTCTTT. It yields the protein CASSLTGITEAFF. The chain combines TRBV7-9 with TRBJ1-1, with a weak D call TRBD1 (6 bases). Trimming stripped 2 bases from V and 4 bases from J, with 8 bases between. The CDR3 contains 13 residues. The V gene's germline CDR1 is SEHNR and CDR2 FQNEAQ (reference sequence).